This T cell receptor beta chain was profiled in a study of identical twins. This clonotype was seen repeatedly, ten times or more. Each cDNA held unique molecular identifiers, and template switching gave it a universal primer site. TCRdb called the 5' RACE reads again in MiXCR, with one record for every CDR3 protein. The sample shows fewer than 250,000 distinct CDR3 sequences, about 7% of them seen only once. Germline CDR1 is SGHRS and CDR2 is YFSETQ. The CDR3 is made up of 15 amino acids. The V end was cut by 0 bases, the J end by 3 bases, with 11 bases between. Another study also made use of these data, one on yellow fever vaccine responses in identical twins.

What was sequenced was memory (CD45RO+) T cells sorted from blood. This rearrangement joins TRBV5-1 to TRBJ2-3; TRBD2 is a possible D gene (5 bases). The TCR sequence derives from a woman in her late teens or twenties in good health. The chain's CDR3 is CASSLEASGTDTQYF. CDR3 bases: TGCGCCAGCAGCTTGGAGGCGTCGGGAACAGATACGCAGTATTTT.